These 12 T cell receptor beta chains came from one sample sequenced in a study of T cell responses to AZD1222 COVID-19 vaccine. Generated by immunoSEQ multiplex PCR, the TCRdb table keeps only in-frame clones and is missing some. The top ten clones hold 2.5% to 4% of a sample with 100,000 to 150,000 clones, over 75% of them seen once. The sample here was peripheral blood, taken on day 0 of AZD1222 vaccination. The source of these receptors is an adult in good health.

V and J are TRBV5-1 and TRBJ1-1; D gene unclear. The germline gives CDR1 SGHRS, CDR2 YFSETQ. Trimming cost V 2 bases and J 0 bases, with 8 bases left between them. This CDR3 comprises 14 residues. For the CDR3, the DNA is TGCGCCAGCAGCTTTTCTGTGATGAACACTGAAGCTTTCTTT. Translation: CASSFSVMNTEAFF.

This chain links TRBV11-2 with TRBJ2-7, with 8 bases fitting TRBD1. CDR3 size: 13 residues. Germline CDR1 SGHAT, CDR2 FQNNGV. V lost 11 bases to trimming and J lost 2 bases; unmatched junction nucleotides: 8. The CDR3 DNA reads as TGTGCCGTCCGGACAGGGCGCCCCTACGAGCAGTACTTC. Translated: CAVRTGRPYEQYF.

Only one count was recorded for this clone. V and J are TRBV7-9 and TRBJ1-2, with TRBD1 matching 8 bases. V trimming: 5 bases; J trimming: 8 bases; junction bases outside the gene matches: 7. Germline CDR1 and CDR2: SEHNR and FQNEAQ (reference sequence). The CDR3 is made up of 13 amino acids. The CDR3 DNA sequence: TGTGCCAGCAGCCCTCAGGGGGCTCGGGGCTACACCTTC. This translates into CASSPQGARGYTF.

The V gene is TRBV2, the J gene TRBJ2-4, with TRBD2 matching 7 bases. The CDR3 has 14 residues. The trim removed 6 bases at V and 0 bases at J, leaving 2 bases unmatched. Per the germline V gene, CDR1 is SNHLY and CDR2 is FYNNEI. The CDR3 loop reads CASRGGLAKNIQYF. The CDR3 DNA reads TGTGCCAGCAGGGGGGGGTTAGCCAAAAACATTCAGTACTTC.

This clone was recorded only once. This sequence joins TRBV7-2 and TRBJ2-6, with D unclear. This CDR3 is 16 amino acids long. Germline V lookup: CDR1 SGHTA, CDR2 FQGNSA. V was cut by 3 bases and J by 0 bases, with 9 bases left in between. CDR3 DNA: TGTGCCAGCAGCTTTACGGGCCTCTCTGGGGCCAACGTCCTGACTTTC. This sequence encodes CASSFTGLSGANVLTF.

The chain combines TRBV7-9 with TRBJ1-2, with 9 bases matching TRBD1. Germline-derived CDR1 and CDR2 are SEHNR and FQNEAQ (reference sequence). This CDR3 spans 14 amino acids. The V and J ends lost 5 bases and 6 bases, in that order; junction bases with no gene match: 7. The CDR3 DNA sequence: TGTGCCAGCAGCCCACTACAGGGGGCTGATGGCTACACCTTC. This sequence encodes CASSPLQGADGYTF.

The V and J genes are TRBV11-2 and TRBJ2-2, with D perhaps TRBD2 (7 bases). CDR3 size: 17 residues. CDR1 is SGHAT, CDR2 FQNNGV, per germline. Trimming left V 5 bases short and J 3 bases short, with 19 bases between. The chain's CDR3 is CASSRWGGTMDTGELFF. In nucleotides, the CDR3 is TGTGCCAGCAGCCGCTGGGGGGGGACAATGGACACCGGGGAGCTGTTTTTT.

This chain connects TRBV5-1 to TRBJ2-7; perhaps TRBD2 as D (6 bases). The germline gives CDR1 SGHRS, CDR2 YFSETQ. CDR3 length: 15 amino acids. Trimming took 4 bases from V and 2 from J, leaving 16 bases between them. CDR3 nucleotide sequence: TGCGCCAGCAGCCCCCCCGGAGGGGTCCCCTACGAGCAGTACTTC. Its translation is CASSPPGGVPYEQYF.

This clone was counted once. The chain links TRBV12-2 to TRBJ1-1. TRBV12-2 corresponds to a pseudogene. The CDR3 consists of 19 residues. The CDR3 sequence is CASRLKRRGRAPRDTEAFF. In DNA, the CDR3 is TGTGCAAGTCGCTTAAAGAGGAGAGGGAGGGCTCCGAGGGACACTGAAGCTTTCTTT.

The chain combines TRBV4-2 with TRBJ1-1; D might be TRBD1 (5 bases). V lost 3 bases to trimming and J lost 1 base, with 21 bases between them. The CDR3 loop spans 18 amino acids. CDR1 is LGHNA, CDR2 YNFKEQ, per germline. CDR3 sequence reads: CASSHSGGFGIANTEAFF. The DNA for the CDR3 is TGTGCCAGCAGCCACTCGGGGGGGTTTGGTATTGCGAACACTGAAGCTTTCTTT.

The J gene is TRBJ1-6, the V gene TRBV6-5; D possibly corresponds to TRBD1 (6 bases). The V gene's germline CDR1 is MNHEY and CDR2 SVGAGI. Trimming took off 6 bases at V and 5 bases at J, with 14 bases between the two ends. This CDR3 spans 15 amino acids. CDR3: CASSQFRGHNSPLHF. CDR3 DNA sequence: TGTGCCAGCAGCCAGTTCAGGGGACATAATTCACCCCTCCACTTT.

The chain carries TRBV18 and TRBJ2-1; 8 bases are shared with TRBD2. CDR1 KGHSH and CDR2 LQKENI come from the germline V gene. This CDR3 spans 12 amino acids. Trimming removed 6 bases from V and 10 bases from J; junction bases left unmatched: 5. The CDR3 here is CASSSIAGEQFF. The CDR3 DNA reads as TGTGCCAGCTCCAGTATAGCGGGGGAGCAGTTCTTC.